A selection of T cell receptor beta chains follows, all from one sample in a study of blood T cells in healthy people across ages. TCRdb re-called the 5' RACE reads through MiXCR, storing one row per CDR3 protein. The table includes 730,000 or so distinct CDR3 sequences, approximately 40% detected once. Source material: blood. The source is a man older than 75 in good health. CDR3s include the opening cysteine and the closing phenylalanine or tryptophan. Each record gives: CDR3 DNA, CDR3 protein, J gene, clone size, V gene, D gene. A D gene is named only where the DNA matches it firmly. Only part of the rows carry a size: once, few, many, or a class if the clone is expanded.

TGCAGCGTTGAAGGAGGGCAGGGCCAAGAGACCCAGTACTTC,CSVEGGQGQETQYF,TRBJ2-5,many,TRBV29-1,NA
TGTGCCAGCAGCTCATGGATATCGGGAGAGCAGTTCTTC,CASSSWISGEQFF,TRBJ2-1,few,TRBV7-2,NA
TGTGCCAGCAGTTACACAGGCGAGCGGTACTTC,CASSYTGERYF,TRBJ2-7,NA,TRBV6-2/TRBV6-3,NA
TGCAGCGTTGAAGTACGGAGGAACACTGAAGCTTTCTTT,CSVEVRRNTEAFF,TRBJ1-1,NA,TRBV29-1,NA
TGTGCCAGCAGCCAAGCAGATCAGGGGCGCATACTAGCCAAAAACATTCAGTACTTC,CASSQADQGRILAKNIQYF,TRBJ2-4,NA,TRBV3-1,NA
TGTGCCAGCAGTTCGAGCGGGAGGTTGAATGAGCAGTACTTC,CASSSSGRLNEQYF,TRBJ2-5,NA,TRBV6-2/TRBV6-3,TRBD2
TGTGCCAGCAGCTTAGCTTCGGGACAGACTAACTATGGCTACACCTTC,CASSLASGQTNYGYTF,TRBJ1-2,NA,TRBV7-2,TRBD1
TGTGCCAGCAGCGGAGAAGGGGTGGGGAACACTGAAGCTTTCTTT,CASSGEGVGNTEAFF,TRBJ1-1,NA,TRBV9,NA
TGCAGTGCTAGAGCGACAGGGAGAAGAGAGACCCAGTACTTC,CSARATGRRETQYF,TRBJ2-5,few,TRBV20-1,TRBD1
TGTGCCAGCAGCCCGGGGACAGGGCGCACAGATACGCAGTATTTT,CASSPGTGRTDTQYF,TRBJ2-3,many,TRBV5-1,TRBD1
TGCGCCAGCAGCTTGGCAGGGACCTCCGAGCAGTACTTC,CASSLAGTSEQYF,TRBJ2-7,few,TRBV5-1,NA
TGTGCCAGCAGTTTGTGGGGACAGCGGGTCACTGAAGCTTTCTTT,CASSLWGQRVTEAFF,TRBJ1-1,few,TRBV27,TRBD1
TGTGCCAGCAGCTCTAAGGATAGGACTAGCGGGACCTACGAGCAGTACTTC,CASSSKDRTSGTYEQYF,TRBJ2-7,NA,TRBV21-1,NA
TGTGCCAGCAGTTCGGTCGGGACACCAGAAGAGACCCAGTACTTC,CASSSVGTPEETQYF,TRBJ2-5,once,TRBV6-2/TRBV6-3,NA
TGTGCCAGCAGCCGGGACAACGGGGAGACCCAGTACTTC,CASSRDNGETQYF,TRBJ2-5,NA,TRBV7-2,NA
TGTGCCAGCACCCCTAGTGGCAGTACGAATGAGCAGTTCTTC,CASTPSGSTNEQFF,TRBJ2-1,NA,TRBV6-1,NA
TGCGCCAGCAGCTTGGGGGACCCCGCATTAGATACGCAGTATTTT,CASSLGDPALDTQYF,TRBJ2-3,few,TRBV5-1,NA
TGCGCCAGCAGCTTGTTCGGGGCCCAAGAGACCCAGTACTTC,CASSLFGAQETQYF,TRBJ2-5,many,TRBV5-1,NA
TGTGCCAGCACCTCCCTGCGGGGCAGGGTAGTAGGCGGGGAGCTGTTTTTT,CASTSLRGRVVGGELFF,TRBJ2-2,few,TRBV13,NA
TGTGCCAGCAGCTTAGGCGGGACAGGTAACAATGAGCAGTTCTTC,CASSLGGTGNNEQFF,TRBJ2-1,few,TRBV7-2,TRBD1
TGTGCCCGCAGCTCGGACACCAACCGTTTTTCGCAGTATTTT,CARSSDTNRFSQYF,TRBJ2-3,NA,TRBV12-3/TRBV12-4,NA
TGTGCCTGCAGTGAATCAGGGGGAAGCTGGACAAGGAAGTACTTC,CACSESGGSWTRKYF,TRBJ2-7,NA,TRBV6-5,TRBD1
TGTGCCAGCAGCTTACCGCGTGGCGACAGGGATAGCAATCAGCTCCAGCATTTT,CASSLPRGDRDSNQLQHF,TRBJ1-5,few,TRBV7-8,TRBD1
TGTGCCAGCAGTGAGTCGTGGGATTCACCCCTCCACTTT,CASSESWDSPLHF,TRBJ1-6,few,TRBV25-1,NA
TGTGCCAGCAGCCAAGGGAGCGGGGACTTCAATGAGCAGTTCTTC,CASSQGSGDFNEQFF,TRBJ2-1,NA,TRBV3-1,TRBD2
TGTGCCAGCAGTTACTCGAGGCCCTCCTACGAGCAGTACTTC,CASSYSRPSYEQYF,TRBJ2-7,many,TRBV6-2/TRBV6-3,NA
TGTGCCAGCAAGACGGGACAGGTGAACACTGAAGCTTTCTTT,CASKTGQVNTEAFF,TRBJ1-1,NA,TRBV27,TRBD1
TGTGCCAGCAGCTTTGGCTCGATGGGCAGAGAGACCCAGTACTTC,CASSFGSMGRETQYF,TRBJ2-5,many,TRBV7-2,NA
TGCGCCAGCAGTTTTTCTCTACAGGGGAACTATGGCTACACCTTC,CASSFSLQGNYGYTF,TRBJ1-2,NA,TRBV5-1,TRBD1